This T cell receptor beta chain was captured in a study of T cells in tuberculosis. This table comes from immunoSEQ multiplex PCR, and its TCRdb copy is limited to in-frame clones, with some not included. The data contain some 26,000 clones, approximately 90% of them singletons. V was clipped by 5 bases and J by 5 bases, with 16 bases between them. This CDR3 is 14 amino acids long. Germline V gives CDR1 LNHDA, CDR2 SQIVND (reference sequence). The chain links TRBV19 to TRBJ2-7; TRBD1 might be the D (6 bases). The sample was PBMCs. The receptor comes from a donor aged 10-35 years with latent tuberculosis or without tuberculosis infection. Some clones in this sample may be carry-over from other donors' samples. The CDR3 region has the DNA TGTGCCAGTAGTCAAACAGGGACGGTCCACGAGCAGTACTTC. Its protein is CASSQTGTVHEQYF.